Below, 10 T cell receptor beta chains from the same sample are listed, as sequenced in a study of cytomegalovirus exposure and HLA in healthy donors. It was with 60 Vbeta and 13 Jbeta primers that the PCR ran. TCRdb's table, derived via immunoSEQ multiplex PCR, lists solely in-frame clones and lacks some. The sample lists around 130,000 clones; almost 85% were seen once. Source material: PBMCs. These receptors all stem from a boy aged 2 to 10 in good health and CMV-seronegative.

The chain uses TRBV6-5 and TRBJ2-7, with 7 bases that match TRBD1. This CDR3 comprises 14 residues. Per the germline V gene, CDR1 is MNHEY and CDR2 is SVGAGI. With V trimmed by 6 bases and J by 0 bases, 5 bases remained unmatched. In DNA form, the CDR3 reads TGTGCCAGCAGGGGACAGCACATCTCCTACGAGCAGTACTTC. It codes for CASRGQHISYEQYF.

V is TRBV9 and J is TRBJ2-3; D ambiguous. V shed 2 bases and J shed 0 bases, with 4 bases lying between them. Germline V gives CDR1 SGDLS, CDR2 YYNGEE. CDR3 length: 13 amino acids. The CDR3 loop is CASSVSSTDTQYF. CDR3 in DNA: TGTGCCAGCAGCGTCTCTAGCACAGATACGCAGTATTTT.

The chain joins TRBV19 to TRBJ1-5; possible D gene TRBD1, 6 bases. CDR1 and CDR2 (germline): LNHDA, SQIVND (reference sequence). This CDR3 has 14 residues. Trimming cost V 4 bases and J 3 bases, with 10 bases left between them. DNA of the CDR3: TGTGCCAGTAGTACAACAGGGTACAATCAGCCCCAGCATTTT. This sequence encodes CASSTTGYNQPQHF. The full variable domain, rest sourced from reference TRBV19 and TRBJ1-5, is DGGITQSPKYLFRKEGQNVTLSCEQNLNHDAMYWYRQDPGQGLRLIYYSQIVNDFQKGDIAEGYSVSREKKESFPLTVTSAQKNPTAFYLCASSTTGYNQPQHFGDGTRLSIL.

The chain has TRBV6-5 and TRBJ2-7; 11 positions match TRBD1. The CDR3 totals 15 residues. V lost 8 bases to trimming and J lost 3 bases; unmatched junction nucleotides: 9. Germline-derived CDR1 and CDR2 are MNHEY and SVGAGI. The CDR3 loop is CASSRGQGVIYEQYV. The DNA of the CDR3 is TGTGCCAGCTCTAGGGGACAGGGGGTAATCTACGAGCAGTACGTC.

The chain joins TRBV5-8 to TRBJ2-2, with TRBD2 identical over 11 bases. CDR3 length: 17 residues. The ends lost 2 bases at V and 4 bases at J; junction bases unmatched: 7. Germline lookup yields CDR1 SGHTS and CDR2 YDEGEE. CDR3: CASSFRTSGLSTGELFF. Written as DNA, the CDR3 is TGTGCCAGCAGCTTTCGGACTAGCGGGTTGAGCACCGGGGAGCTGTTTTTT.

The gene calls are TRBV19 and TRBJ1-2; 9 nucleotides match TRBD1. J gave up 4 bases and V 1 base, and 4 bases lay outside the gene matches. CDR3 length: 15 amino acids. Germline-derived CDR1 and CDR2 are LNHDA and SQIVND (reference sequence). The CDR3 bases are TGTGCCAGTAGTATAGGGACAGGGGCGACCTATGGCTACACCTTC. Its protein product is CASSIGTGATYGYTF.

The chain uses TRBV5-5 and TRBJ1-1; 9 bases fit TRBD1. Trimming cost V 4 bases and J 1 base; bases outside gene matches: 8. Germline V lookup: CDR1 SGHKS, CDR2 YYEKEE (reference sequence). This CDR3 comprises 16 residues. The DNA of the CDR3 is TGTGCCAGCAGCGGAGCCGGGACAGGGACGAACACTGAAGCTTTCTTT. Translating it yields CASSGAGTGTNTEAFF.

V gene TRBV2 combines with J gene TRBJ2-7; D remains unclear. CDR1 SNHLY and CDR2 FYNNEI come from the germline V gene. The length of the CDR3 is 16 residues. V was cut by 5 bases and J by 0 bases, with 17 bases left in between. In nucleotides, the CDR3 is TGTGCCAGCAGTCTCCAACTCGAGAAAAGCTCCTACGAGCAGTACTTC. Its protein is CASSLQLEKSSYEQYF. Full variable domain (rest looked up from reference TRBV2 and TRBJ2-7): EPEVTQTPSHQVTQMGQEVILRCVPISNHLYFYWYRQILGQKVEFLVSFYNNEISEKSEIFDDQFSVERPDGSNFTLKIRSTKLEDSAMYFCASSLQLEKSSYEQYFGPGTRLTVT.

This chain joins TRBV13 and TRBJ1-2; 12 positions match TRBD1. The V gene end was trimmed by 5 bases and the J gene end by 4 bases; junction bases not matched to a gene: 5. CDR1 PRHDT and CDR2 FYEKMQ come from the germline V gene (reference sequence). The CDR3 runs to 15 residues. The CDR3, as DNA: TGTGCCAGCAGCCGAGGGACAGGGGGCACCTATGGCTACACCTTC. It encodes CASSRGTGGTYGYTF.

This chain joins TRBV15 and TRBJ1-4, with 9 positions matching TRBD1. In germline, CDR1 is LNHNV, CDR2 YYDKDF (reference sequence). This CDR3 comprises 14 residues. J was trimmed by 7 bases and V by 6 bases; bases with no gene match: 6. The chain's CDR3 is CATRKDRGREKLFF. DNA of the CDR3: TGTGCCACCAGGAAGGACAGGGGTCGTGAAAAACTGTTTTTT. Looking up the rest from reference TRBV15 and TRBJ1-4 gives the full variable domain: DAMVIQNPRYQVTQFGKPVTLSCSQTLNHNVMYWYQQKSSQAPKLLFHYYDKDFNNEADTPDNFQSRRPNTSFCFLDIRSPGLGDTAMYLCATRKDRGREKLFFGSGTQLSVL.